The 13 T cell receptor beta chains listed next were all sequenced from one sample in a study of control samples from healthy donors and cancer patients. This table comes from immunoSEQ multiplex PCR, and its TCRdb copy is limited to in-frame clones, with some not included. The sample includes about 170,000 clones, around 90% of them seen just once. Sequences were obtained from blood. The receptors here all came from a man in his thirties or forties in good health.

DNA of the CDR3: TGTGCCAGCAGCCATTGGGGAGACGACAGCAATCAGCCCCAGCATTTT. Its protein is CASSHWGDDSNQPQHF. The rearrangement joins TRBV7-9 to TRBJ1-5; D gene ambiguous. The CDR3 extends over 16 amino acids. Trimming left V 5 bases short and J 1 base short, with 15 bases between. Germline-derived CDR1 and CDR2 are SEHNR and FQNEAQ (reference sequence).

This chain joins TRBV5-1 and TRBJ1-3; D perhaps matches TRBD1 (6 bases). The CDR3 loop spans 15 amino acids. Germline V lookup: CDR1 SGHRS, CDR2 YFSETQ. Trimming took off 4 bases at V and 0 bases at J, with 11 bases between the two ends. In DNA, the CDR3 is TGCGCCAGCAGCCCCGGACAGATCTCTGGAAACACCATATATTTT. This codes for CASSPGQISGNTIYF.

CDR3 sequence reads: CASSIQGMGLTDTQYF. Here the CDR3 DNA reads TGTGCCAGTAGTATTCAGGGGATGGGGCTCACAGATACGCAGTATTTT. The J gene is TRBJ2-3, the V gene TRBV19; tentatively, D is TRBD1 (6 bases). The CDR3 loop spans 16 amino acids. The germline gives CDR1 LNHDA, CDR2 SQIVND (reference sequence). V was shortened by 3 bases and J by 2 bases, with 15 bases between the two germline ends.

This chain uses TRBV2 with TRBJ1-6; D is ambiguous. Germline-derived CDR1 and CDR2 are SNHLY and FYNNEI. CDR3 length equals 15 residues. Between the trimmed V and J ends, which lost 0 bases and 7 bases, there was a span of 10 bases. The CDR3: CASSEARTGNSPLHF. CDR3 sequence (DNA): TGTGCCAGCAGTGAAGCGAGGACGGGAAATTCACCCCTCCACTTT.

The V and J genes are TRBV20-1 and TRBJ1-4; a weak D match, TRBD1 (5 bases). The CDR3 loop spans 14 amino acids. Trimming removed 3 bases from V and 3 bases from J, with 11 bases in between. CDR1 and CDR2 (germline): DFQATT, SNEGSKA (reference sequence). CDR3 sequence: CSASSGASNEKLFF. CDR3 DNA: TGCAGTGCTAGTAGCGGGGCCTCTAATGAAAAACTGTTTTTT.

V is TRBV5-4 and J is TRBJ1-1; no reliable D call. Trimming cost V 0 bases and J 0 bases, with 3 bases left between them. Germline-derived CDR1 and CDR2 are SGHNT and YYREEE (reference sequence). The CDR3 is made up of 13 amino acids. CDR3 sequence reads: CASSLEVNTEAFF. As DNA, the CDR3 is TGTGCCAGCAGCTTGGAGGTGAACACTGAAGCTTTCTTT.

The chain has TRBV15 and TRBJ2-4; TRBD1 matches 9 bases. The V and J ends lost 3 bases and 8 bases, in that order; junction bases with no gene match: 8. Germline V gene lookup returns CDR1 LNHNV and CDR2 YYDKDF (reference sequence). This CDR3 spans 15 amino acids. The CDR3 is CATSRGTGIEYIQYF. CDR3 bases: TGTGCCACCAGCAGGGGGACAGGGATCGAGTACATTCAGTACTTC.

In DNA form, the CDR3 reads TGTGCCAGCACCGCAGGGCGAAACACCATATATTTT. It codes for CASTAGRNTIYF. The J gene is TRBJ1-3, the V gene TRBV6-5; TRBD1 is a possible D gene (5 bases). The ends were cut back, 7 bases at V and 5 bases at J, with 9 bases in the middle. Germline loops: CDR1 MNHEY, CDR2 SVGAGI. The length of the CDR3 is 12 residues.

The J gene is TRBJ2-7, the V gene TRBV18; D remains unclear. V was shortened by 6 bases and J by 2 bases, with 14 bases between the two germline ends. Germline V gene lookup returns CDR1 KGHSH and CDR2 LQKENI. The CDR3 runs 14 residues. The CDR3 bases are TGTGCCAGCTCCCCCGGGCTATCCCCCTACGAGCAGTACTTC. Its translation: CASSPGLSPYEQYF.

The DNA of the CDR3 is TGTGCCAGCAGTTTCCTTGGACGGGATCAGCCCCAGCATTTT. Residues: CASSFLGRDQPQHF. The chain combines TRBV27 with TRBJ1-5; D not certain. This CDR3 region has 14 residues. From germline, CDR1 is MNHEY and CDR2 SMNVEV (reference sequence). Trimming removed 3 bases at V and 5 bases at J, with 11 bases between.

The V and J genes are TRBV6-6 and TRBJ2-3; no firm D call. Trimming stripped 5 bases from V and 0 bases from J, with 18 bases between. This CDR3 contains 17 residues. From germline, CDR1 is MNHNY and CDR2 SVGAGI (reference sequence). Here the CDR3 reads CASSQTPPGSSTDTQYF. As DNA, the CDR3 is TGTGCCAGCAGTCAAACCCCACCCGGATCTAGCACAGATACGCAGTATTTT.

The chain couples TRBV2 to TRBJ1-5, with D hard to call. Trimming took off 5 bases at V and 1 base at J, with 9 bases between the two ends. This CDR3 has 14 residues. Germline values: CDR1 SNHLY, CDR2 FYNNEI. The CDR3 DNA reads as TGTGCCAGCAGTCCCGGGCGGAGCAATCAGCCCCAGCATTTT. It translates to CASSPGRSNQPQHF.

The V and J genes are TRBV6-1 and TRBJ1-5; tentatively, D is TRBD1 (6 bases). The germline gives CDR1 MNHNS, CDR2 SASEGT. V lost 1 base and J lost 1, with 14 bases in between. The CDR3 length is 17 residues. CDR3 nucleotides: TGTGCCAGCAGTGAAGAATGGGGCAGGGGAAGCAATCAGCCCCAGCATTTT. Its protein product is CASSEEWGRGSNQPQHF.